Here is one T cell receptor (beta chain) with its context. Its target is unknown. The data were obtained in a study of CD4 T cells in relation to SARS-CoV-2 and coronaviruses. Study observations and caveats: No crossreactivity against non-spike viral proteins was tested here. Culture-expanded clones reflect memory recall rather than primary priming during culture.

Deep TCR-beta sequencing used DNA from uncultured naive and memory CD4+ T cells. Sequencing was performed with immunoSEQ multiplex PCR; in TCRdb, only in-frame clones are kept and a portion is missing. The sample has some 60,000 clones, just over 90% seen once. Input material: naive CD4+ T cells from PBMCs. Regarding subset: naive CD4+ T cells isolated by negative enrichment. This TCR came from an adult with COVID-19.

CDR3 sequence (DNA): TGTGCCAGCAGTGAGGGGGGGAGGACTGAAGCTTTCTTT. Translated: CASSEGGRTEAFF. The rearrangement uses TRBV6-1 and TRBJ1-1, with a weak D call TRBD1 (5 bases). The CDR3 has 13 amino acids. Germline V gene sequence: CDR1 MNHNS, CDR2 SASEGT. The germline V and J ends were trimmed by 3 bases and 5 bases, with 10 bases remaining between them.